The next 30 T cell receptor beta chains were all read from a single sample in a study of OX40 agonist ivuxolimab in advanced cancers. TCRdb's table, derived via immunoSEQ multiplex PCR, lists solely in-frame clones and lacks some. The repertoire holds some 50,000 clones, with about 87% as singletons. Sequencing was performed on CD4+ or CD8+ T cells sorted from blood, taken in a trial of the OX40 agonist ivuxolimab. These receptors originate from an adult with an advanced solid tumor such as melanoma, head and neck, liver or kidney cancer.

The J gene is TRBJ2-4, the V gene TRBV7-9; D is unresolved. Germline V gene sequence: CDR1 SEHNR, CDR2 FQNEAQ (reference sequence). The CDR3 is 12 amino acids. V lost 6 bases, J lost 15 bases, and 18 bases lay in between. The CDR3 DNA is TGTGCCAGCAGTCCGGATTCCCGGCCGGCGTACTTC. Translating it yields CASSPDSRPAYF.

This chain joins TRBV15 and TRBJ1-3; 8 nucleotides align to TRBD1. Unmatched junction bases numbered 7, after V lost 0 bases and J lost 0 bases. This CDR3 comprises 18 residues. Germline loops: CDR1 LNHNV, CDR2 YYDKDF (reference sequence). In DNA form, the CDR3 reads TGTGCCACCAGCAGAGATCTGGGGACAGGCGCCTCTGGAAACACCATATATTTT. It yields the protein CATSRDLGTGASGNTIYF.

V usage is TRBV6-5 and J usage is TRBJ1-5; TRBD1 matches at 8 bases. From germline, CDR1 is MNHEY and CDR2 SVGAGI. Trimming took 6 bases from V and 6 from J; bases not matched to a gene: 7. This CDR3 region has 14 residues. The CDR3 nucleotides read TGTGCCAGCAGCAGACAGGGGCGAGGTCAGCCCCAGCATTTT. Translated, it gives CASSRQGRGQPQHF.

This clone came up a few times. The sample has other DNA sequences that encode this CDR3 too. This sequence joins TRBV4-2 and TRBJ2-1; TRBD2 matches at 10 bases. This CDR3 has 16 residues. J was trimmed by 4 bases and V by 1 base; bases with no gene match: 4. Per germline, CDR1 LGHNA and CDR2 YNFKEQ. The CDR3 nucleotides read TGTGCCAGCAGCCAAGGGAGCGGGGGGGGTTACAATGAGCAGTTCTTC. Translation: CASSQGSGGGYNEQFF.

This chain joins TRBV5-1 and TRBJ2-3; D uncertain. V was trimmed by 2 bases and J by 6 bases, leaving 7 bases between them. The CDR3 runs to 12 residues. CDR1 and CDR2 from the germline V gene are SGHRS and YFSETQ. CDR3 nucleotide sequence: TGCGCCAGCAGCTTCGGCTTCGATACGCAGTATTTT. Translation: CASSFGFDTQYF.

The rearrangement joins TRBV18 to TRBJ2-3; D gene ambiguous. This CDR3 region has 16 residues. Germline values: CDR1 KGHSH, CDR2 LQKENI. Deletions cut 2 bases from V and 0 bases from J, with 12 bases between. CDR3 sequence: CASSPYTGSSTDTQYF. The CDR3 DNA is TGTGCCAGCTCACCATACACCGGGTCTAGCACAGATACGCAGTATTTT.

J is TRBJ2-7 and V is TRBV6-5, with a possible D match to TRBD1 (6 bases). The germline V gene has CDR1 MNHEY and CDR2 SVGAGI. V was trimmed by 5 bases and J by 0 bases, leaving 11 bases between them. The CDR3 loop spans 14 amino acids. CDR3 region: CASSMTGSSYEQYF. For the CDR3, the DNA is TGTGCCAGCAGTATGACAGGATCCTCCTACGAGCAGTACTTC.

The genes are TRBV19 and TRBJ2-3; D uncertain. Trimming cost V 5 bases and J 5 bases, with 14 bases left between them. This CDR3 spans 14 amino acids. Per germline, CDR1 LNHDA and CDR2 SQIVND (reference sequence). CDR3 amino acids: CASSRALGVDTQYF. The CDR3 region has the DNA TGTGCCAGTAGTCGCGCTTTAGGCGTAGATACGCAGTATTTT.

The V call is TRBV9, the J call TRBJ2-7, with 8 nucleotides matching TRBD2. V was pared by 0 bases and J by 7 bases, with 9 bases of the junction left unmatched. The CDR3 has 15 amino acids. Germline V gives CDR1 SGDLS, CDR2 YYNGEE. The CDR3 here is CASSVAPGGSGEQYF. CDR3 in DNA: TGTGCCAGCAGCGTAGCTCCGGGAGGGTCGGGGGAGCAGTACTTC.

In nucleotides, the CDR3 is TGTGCCAGCTCTAGCGGCGTTTACGAGCAGTACTTC. It yields the protein CASSSGVYEQYF. The chain is built from TRBV28 and TRBJ2-7, with TRBD2 matching 7 bases. This CDR3 has 12 residues. The J segment lost 4 bases and the V segment lost 8 bases, leaving 5 bases of the junction unmatched. Germline CDR1 MDHEN, CDR2 SYDVKM.

This chain links TRBV5-4 with TRBJ1-2; possible D gene TRBD1, 5 bases. The V gene's germline CDR1 is SGHNT and CDR2 YYREEE (reference sequence). The CDR3 spans 17 residues. Trimming stripped 3 bases from V and 8 bases from J, with 26 bases between. The CDR3 DNA reads TGTGCCAGCAGCTCGCCTGGGGGGAGGGATTCATATGTCGGCTACACCTTC. Protein sequence: CASSSPGGRDSYVGYTF.

The CDR3 loop is CASSFSGANEKLFF. DNA of the CDR3: TGTGCCAGCAGTTTCTCAGGGGCGAATGAAAAACTGTTTTTT. J is TRBJ1-4 and V is TRBV6-5; TRBD1 is a possible D gene (6 bases). The CDR3 runs 14 residues. Trimming left V 4 bases short and J 5 bases short, with 11 bases between. The germline gives CDR1 MNHEY, CDR2 SVGAGI.

This sequence joins TRBV7-2 and TRBJ2-7; D is possibly TRBD2 (6 bases). This CDR3 has 15 amino acids. Germline-derived CDR1 and CDR2 are SGHTA and FQGNSA. The V end was cut by 1 base, the J end by 4 bases, with 14 bases between. The CDR3 bases are TGTGCCAGCAGCTTAGTAGGACGGGAGTTTTACGAGCAGTACTTC. It codes for CASSLVGREFYEQYF.

The V and J genes are TRBV27 and TRBJ2-3; possible D gene TRBD1, 6 bases. The CDR3 is made up of 13 amino acids. The V and J ends lost 7 bases and 0 bases respectively, with 8 bases between them. CDR1 is MNHEY, CDR2 SMNVEV, per germline (reference sequence). CDR3 DNA: TGTGCCAGCAAGGGGGACAGCACAGATACGCAGTATTTT. Translated: CASKGDSTDTQYF.

Concerning this clone: Different DNA sequences within this sample yield the same CDR3. The V call is TRBV19, the J call TRBJ2-7, with TRBD1 identical over 8 bases. In germline, CDR1 is LNHDA, CDR2 SQIVND (reference sequence). The J segment lost 0 bases and the V segment lost 9 bases, leaving 13 bases of the junction unmatched. There are 16 residues in the CDR3. In DNA, the CDR3 is TGTGCCAGCAGCAAAACAGGGGGAAGGAGCTCCTACGAGCAGTACTTC. This translates into CASSKTGGRSSYEQYF.

The CDR3 bases are TGCAGTGCTAGAGTTTCCTCACCCCTCCACTTT. Translation: CSARVSSPLHF. The genes are TRBV20-1 and TRBJ1-6; D ambiguous. The CDR3 sequence is 11 residues long. The germline gives CDR1 DFQATT, CDR2 SNEGSKA (reference sequence). The ends were cut back, 1 base at V and 10 bases at J, with 5 bases in the middle.

In the case of this clone: This CDR3 is also generated by other DNA sequences in the sample. The chain couples TRBV18 to TRBJ2-3; D remains unclear. The CDR3 has 13 amino acids. The V gene's germline CDR1 is KGHSH and CDR2 LQKENI. Trimming stripped 0 bases from V and 6 bases from J, with 7 bases between. DNA for the CDR3: TGTGCCAGCTCACCACCGAGTACGGATACGCAGTATTTT. It codes for CASSPPSTDTQYF.

J is TRBJ2-7 and V is TRBV18, with D maybe TRBD2 (5 bases). The CDR3 contains 16 residues. Germline V lookup: CDR1 KGHSH, CDR2 LQKENI. Deletions cut 0 bases from V and 6 bases from J, with 18 bases between. The CDR3: CASSPPGRSVVREQYF. The CDR3 DNA sequence: TGTGCCAGCTCACCACCAGGGAGAAGTGTCGTCCGCGAGCAGTACTTC.

Only one count was recorded for this clone. The genes are TRBV28 and TRBJ1-1, with D possibly matching TRBD1 (6 bases). The CDR3 is 12 residues long. The ends were cut back, 7 bases at V and 3 bases at J, with 9 bases in the middle. Per the germline V gene, CDR1 is MDHEN and CDR2 is SYDVKM. The CDR3 spells CASNGGYTEAFF. The CDR3, as DNA: TGTGCCAGCAACGGGGGCTACACTGAAGCTTTCTTT.

This chain uses TRBV11-2 with TRBJ2-7; D might be TRBD2 (5 bases). This CDR3 has 14 residues. The germline V gene has CDR1 SGHAT and CDR2 FQNNGV. V lost 2 bases and J 1 base, leaving 9 bases between the germline ends. This CDR3 is CASSLSGGSYEQYF. CDR3 nucleotides: TGTGCCAGCAGCTTATCAGGAGGATCCTACGAGCAGTACTTC. Combining the CDR3 with reference TRBV11-2 and TRBJ2-7 gives the whole variable domain EAGVAQSPRYKIIEKRQSVAFWCNPISGHATLYWYQQILGQGPKLLIQFQNNGVVDDSQLPKDRFSAERLKGVDSTLKIQPAKLEDSAVYLCASSLSGGSYEQYFGPGTRLTVT.

In its sample, this clone was seen once. The rearrangement joins TRBV15 to TRBJ1-5; 10 bases are shared with TRBD1. The CDR3 covers 18 residues. V was pared by 0 bases and J by 2 bases, with 7 bases of the junction left unmatched. In germline, CDR1 is LNHNV, CDR2 YYDKDF (reference sequence). The CDR3 is CATSRDMGQGSRNQPQHF. The CDR3 DNA follows: TGTGCCACCAGCAGAGATATGGGACAGGGGAGTCGCAATCAGCCCCAGCATTTT.

In its sample, this clone was seen once. This chain connects TRBV4-3 to TRBJ2-1; 12 bases line up with TRBD1. Germline V gives CDR1 LGHNA, CDR2 YSLEER. With V trimmed by 3 bases and J by 7 bases, 10 bases remained unmatched. The CDR3 is 17 residues long. The CDR3 loop reads CASSQSLGQGASNEQFF. The CDR3 DNA reads as TGCGCCAGCAGCCAGTCCCTGGGACAGGGGGCGTCTAATGAGCAGTTCTTC.

V usage is TRBV7-7 and J usage is TRBJ1-5; 11 bases map to TRBD1. Germline CDR1 reads SSHAT; CDR2 reads FNYEAQ (reference sequence). The CDR3 runs 17 residues. With 5 bases clipped from V and 1 base from J, the junction kept 7 bases outside the gene matches. Written as DNA, the CDR3 is TGTGCCAGCAGCCCCCCGGGACAGGGGGTCAGCAATCAGCCCCAGCATTTT. Its protein product is CASSPPGQGVSNQPQHF.

V is TRBV27 and J is TRBJ2-2, with 7 nucleotides matching TRBD2. CDR1 is MNHEY and CDR2 is SMNVEV in the germline V gene (reference sequence). This CDR3 has 16 amino acids. The junction had 8 bases not matched to a gene; V was cut back by 2 bases and J by 5 bases. This CDR3 is CASSLRAGWLTGELFF. In nucleotides, the CDR3 is TGTGCCAGCAGTTTAAGAGCGGGATGGCTGACCGGGGAGCTGTTTTTT.

V usage is TRBV28 and J usage is TRBJ2-5, with 9 positions matching TRBD2. The CDR3 is 13 residues long. Germline assignment: CDR1 MDHEN and CDR2 SYDVKM. V lost 11 bases and J lost 9; bases outside the gene matches: 13. CDR3 sequence: CAAGGADAGSQYF. The DNA for the CDR3 is TGTGCCGCGGGGGGGGCGGATGCGGGTTCCCAGTACTTC.

V is TRBV10-3 and J is TRBJ2-7; no reliable D call. V lost 2 bases and J 5 bases, leaving 7 bases between the germline ends. The CDR3 length is 12 residues. Germline V lookup: CDR1 ENHRY, CDR2 SYGVKD. In DNA form, the CDR3 reads TGTGCCATCAGTGAGGTAGGGAACGAGCAGTACTTC. It translates to CAISEVGNEQYF.

This clone was observed a single time. The gene calls are TRBV6-5 and TRBJ1-2; D is perhaps TRBD1 (5 bases). Germline V gene sequence: CDR1 MNHEY, CDR2 SVGAGI. Trimming stripped 2 bases from V and 2 bases from J, with 9 bases between. The CDR3 loop spans 14 amino acids. CDR3 sequence reads: CASSYRGPNYGYTF. In DNA form, the CDR3 reads TGTGCCAGCAGTTACAGGGGCCCCAACTATGGCTACACCTTC.

The CDR3 nucleotides read TGTGCCAGCAGCTTTTTGACTAGCGGTAACACCGGGGAGCTGTTTTTT. Protein sequence: CASSFLTSGNTGELFF. The chain joins TRBV7-9 to TRBJ2-2, with 9 bases identical to TRBD2. With V trimmed by 3 bases and J by 2 bases, 4 bases remained unmatched. CDR3 length: 16 amino acids. CDR1 is SEHNR, CDR2 FQNEAQ, per germline (reference sequence).

The rearrangement links TRBV15 to TRBJ2-7, with D possibly TRBD2 on 6 matching bases. Trimming took off 2 bases at V and 4 bases at J, with 18 bases between the two ends. The CDR3 covers 16 residues. Germline values: CDR1 LNHNV, CDR2 YYDKDF (reference sequence). The CDR3 region has the DNA TGTGCCACCAGCAGACCCGGCGGGCGGGGTAGGTACGAGCAGTACTTC. This translates into CATSRPGGRGRYEQYF.

The chain combines TRBV6-6 with TRBJ2-5; D unresolved. Germline values: CDR1 MNHNY, CDR2 SVGAGI (reference sequence). The germline V and J ends were trimmed by 5 bases and 0 bases, with 7 bases remaining between them. This CDR3 spans 13 amino acids. CDR3 sequence (DNA): TGTGCCAGCAGTAGCCGGGACCAAGAGACCCAGTACTTC. This codes for CASSSRDQETQYF.